This T cell receptor (beta chain) was captured in a study of blood T cell repertoires in COVID-19. In the study overall: COVID-19 samples from acute and convalescent phases originated in the United States, Italy and Spain. In each case, the material was cDNA or gDNA derived from T cells, B-cell-depleted T cells, or PBMCs.

Original processing notes: Scientists estimated how many nucleated cells there were by amplifying reference gene primers. Assay used: immunoSEQ multiplex PCR; TCRdb lists only in-frame clones, some missing. The V and J calls and clone size were taken over from that table, and D and trimming were inferred from the DNA. Of 110,000 to 150,000 clones listed, roughly 80% are singletons. The CDR3 sequence is 17 residues long. V lost 2 bases and J lost 1; bases outside the gene matches: 6. The germline CDR1 and CDR2 sequences are SGHRS and YFSETQ. The chain carries TRBV5-1 and TRBJ2-2; TRBD1 matches 9 bases. Sequenced material: peripheral blood. The origin of this receptor is a woman of 80 years or more in a cohort sampled during active or convalescent COVID-19. CDR3 sequence (DNA): TGCGCCAGCAGCTTTAGGGGACAGGGACTGAACACCGGGGAGCTGTTTTTT. Protein product: CASSFRGQGLNTGELFF. Complete variable domain (other parts from reference TRBV5-1 and TRBJ2-2): KAGVTQTPRYLIKTRGQQVTLSCSPISGHRSVSWYQQTPGQGLQFLFEYFSETQRNKGNFPGRFSGRQFSNSRSEMNVSTLELGDSALYLCASSFRGQGLNTGELFFGEGSRLTVL.